Presented here are 4 T cell receptor beta chains from one specimen sequenced in a study of tumor and adjacent non-tumor tissue in lung cancer. This sample's RNA came from whole unsorted tissue. A modified ARM-PCR protocol with three rounds of nested PCR amplified TCRbeta. In TCRdb, the multiplex PCR reads were re-called with MiXCR into one record per CDR3 protein. Among 60,000 to 90,000 distinct CDR3 sequences listed, under 85% were seen once. The sequencing input was lung tumor tissue. The receptors derive from a woman aged 50 to 60 with non-small cell lung cancer.

On this clonotype itself: It is unclear where the CDR3 begins or ends on the DNA, so no DNA is shown, and the CDR3 is as TCRdb lists it. The rearrangement uses TRBV12-3 or TRBV12-4 and TRBJ2-7; TRBD1 is the table's D call and was not checked against the DNA. The CDR3 comprises 11 residues, both ends counted. The CDR3 spells CANRAGLWQCF.

The chain uses TRBV6-1 and TRBJ2-5; 13 nucleotides match TRBD2. The J segment lost 5 bases and the V segment lost 9 bases, leaving 15 bases of the junction unmatched. Germline V CDR1 and CDR2: MNHNS, SASEGT. This CDR3 is 17 amino acids long. The CDR3 DNA is TGTGCCAGGAGATATGCGGGAGGGACTAGCGGGATTGAGACCCAGTACTTC. Translated, it gives CARRYAGGTSGIETQYF.

Note on this clonotype: At one boundary the junction diverges from the germline segment, which might be a read error. CDR3 amino acids: CTSSQDGTLRNTIYF. CDR3 nucleotide sequence: TGTACCAGCAGCCAGGACGGGACACTGAGAAACACCATATATTTT. The rearrangement uses TRBV14 and TRBJ1-3, with a tentative D call TRBD1 (6 bases). The germline V gene has CDR1 SGHDN and CDR2 FVKESK. The CDR3 runs 15 residues.

The V call is TRBV20-1, the J call TRBJ2-7; D unresolved. Trimming removed 7 bases from V and 4 bases from J, with 20 bases in between. Germline CDR1 DFQATT, CDR2 SNEGSKA (reference sequence). The CDR3 is 14 residues long. CDR3 sequence: CSDNFGGIEYEQYF. The CDR3 DNA follows: TGCAGTGATAATTTCGGTGGGATCGAGTACGAGCAGTACTTC.